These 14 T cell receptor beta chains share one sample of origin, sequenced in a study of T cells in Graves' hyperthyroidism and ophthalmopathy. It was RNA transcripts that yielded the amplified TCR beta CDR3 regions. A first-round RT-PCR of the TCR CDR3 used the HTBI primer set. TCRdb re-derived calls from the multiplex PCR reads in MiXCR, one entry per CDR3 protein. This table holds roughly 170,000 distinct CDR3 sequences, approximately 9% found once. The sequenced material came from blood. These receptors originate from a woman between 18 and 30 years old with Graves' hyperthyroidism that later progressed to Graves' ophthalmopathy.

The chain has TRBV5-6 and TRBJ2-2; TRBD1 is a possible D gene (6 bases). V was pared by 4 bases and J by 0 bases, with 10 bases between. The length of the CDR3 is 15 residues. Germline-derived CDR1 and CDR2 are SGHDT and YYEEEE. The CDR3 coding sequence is TGTGCCAGCAGCCGCAGGACAGCGAACACCGGGGAGCTGTTTTTT. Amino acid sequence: CASSRRTANTGELFF.

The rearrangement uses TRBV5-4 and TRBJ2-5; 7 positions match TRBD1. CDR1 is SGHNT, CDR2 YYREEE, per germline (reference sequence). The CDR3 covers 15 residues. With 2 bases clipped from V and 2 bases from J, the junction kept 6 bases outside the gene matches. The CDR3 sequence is CASSFPTGSQETQYF. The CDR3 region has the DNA TGTGCCAGCAGCTTCCCGACAGGGTCACAAGAGACCCAGTACTTC.

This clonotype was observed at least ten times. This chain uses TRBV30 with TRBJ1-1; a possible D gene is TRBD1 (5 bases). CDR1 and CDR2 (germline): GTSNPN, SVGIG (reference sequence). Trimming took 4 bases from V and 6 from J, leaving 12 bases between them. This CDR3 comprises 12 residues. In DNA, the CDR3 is TGTGCCTGGAATAGTGGGGCTCCTGAAGCTTTCTTT. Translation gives CAWNSGAPEAFF. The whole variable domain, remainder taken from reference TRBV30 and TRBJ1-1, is SQTIHQWPATLVQPVGSPLSLECTVEGTSNPNLYWYRQAAGRGLQLLFYSVGIGQISSEVPQNLSASRPQDRQFILSSKKLLLSDSGFYLCAWNSGAPEAFFGQGTRLTVV.

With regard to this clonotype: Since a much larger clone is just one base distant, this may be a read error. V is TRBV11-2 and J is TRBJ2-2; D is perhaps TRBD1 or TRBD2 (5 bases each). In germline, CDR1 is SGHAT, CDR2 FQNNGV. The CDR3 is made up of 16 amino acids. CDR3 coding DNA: TGTGCCAGCAGCTCCCTCCGGACAAATCCCCCCGGGGAGCTGCTTTTT. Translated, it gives CASSSLRTNPPGELLF.

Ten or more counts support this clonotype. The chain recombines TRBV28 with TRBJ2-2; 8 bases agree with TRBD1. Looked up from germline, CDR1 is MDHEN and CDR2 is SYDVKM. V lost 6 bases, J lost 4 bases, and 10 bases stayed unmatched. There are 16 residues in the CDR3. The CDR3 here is CASRLSRTGITGELFF. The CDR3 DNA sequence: TGTGCCAGCAGACTATCTAGGACAGGGATCACCGGGGAGCTGTTTTTT. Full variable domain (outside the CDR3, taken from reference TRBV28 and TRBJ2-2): DVKVTQSSRYLVKRTGEKVFLECVQDMDHENMFWYRQDPGLGLRLIYFSYDVKMKEKGDIPEGYSVSREKKERFSLILESASTNQTSMYLCASRLSRTGITGELFFGEGSRLTVL.

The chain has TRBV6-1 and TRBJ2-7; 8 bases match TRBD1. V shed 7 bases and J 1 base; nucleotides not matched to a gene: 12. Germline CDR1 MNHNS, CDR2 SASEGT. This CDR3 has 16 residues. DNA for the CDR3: TGTGCCAGCAAAATAATACAACAGGGGGGATCCTACGAGCAGTACTTC. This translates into CASKIIQQGGSYEQYF.

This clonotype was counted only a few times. This CDR3 reads CASSQGGPWGYGYTF. CDR3 coding DNA: TGTGCCAGCAGCCAAGGGGGCCCCTGGGGGTATGGCTACACCTTC. The chain joins TRBV14 to TRBJ1-2; perhaps TRBD1 as D (5 bases). Trimming left V 1 base short and J 5 bases short, with 14 bases between. Germline V gene sequence: CDR1 SGHDN, CDR2 FVKESK. CDR3 length equals 15 residues. Complete variable domain (other parts from reference TRBV14 and TRBJ1-2): EAGVTQFPSHSVIEKGQTVTLRCDPISGHDNLYWYRRVMGKEIKFLLHFVKESKQDESGMPNNRFLAERTGGTYSTLKVQPAELEDSGVYFCASSQGGPWGYGYTFGSGTRLTVV.

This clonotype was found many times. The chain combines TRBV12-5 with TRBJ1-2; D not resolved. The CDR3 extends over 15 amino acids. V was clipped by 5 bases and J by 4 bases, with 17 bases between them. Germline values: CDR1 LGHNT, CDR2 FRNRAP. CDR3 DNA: TGTGCTAGTGGTCCCAACTTGACCGAGGTCTATGGCTACACCTTC. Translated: CASGPNLTEVYGYTF. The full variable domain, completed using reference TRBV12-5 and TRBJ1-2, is DARVTQTPRHKVTEMGQEVTMRCQPILGHNTVFWYRQTMMQGLELLAYFRNRAPLDDSGMPKDRFSAEMPDATLATLKIQPSEPRDSAVYFCASGPNLTEVYGYTFGSGTRLTVV.

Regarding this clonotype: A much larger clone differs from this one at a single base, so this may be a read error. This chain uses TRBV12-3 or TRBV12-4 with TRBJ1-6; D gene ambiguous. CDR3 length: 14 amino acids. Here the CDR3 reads CASRPDHSNSPLRF. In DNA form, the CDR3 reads TGTGCCAGCAGGCCGGACCACTCTAATTCACCCCTCCGCTTT.

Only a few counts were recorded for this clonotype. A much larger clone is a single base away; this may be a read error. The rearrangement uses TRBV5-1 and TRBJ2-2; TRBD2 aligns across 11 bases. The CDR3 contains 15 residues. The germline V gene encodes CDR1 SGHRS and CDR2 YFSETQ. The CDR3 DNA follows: TGCGCCACCAAGCTAGCGGGAGGCGACACCGGGGAGCTGGTTTTT. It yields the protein CATKLAGGDTGELVF.

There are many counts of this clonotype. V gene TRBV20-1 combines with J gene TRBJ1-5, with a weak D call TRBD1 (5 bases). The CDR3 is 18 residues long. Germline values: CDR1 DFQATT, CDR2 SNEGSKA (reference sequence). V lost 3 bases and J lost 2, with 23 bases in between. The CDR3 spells CSASFSLGRVGGNQPQHF. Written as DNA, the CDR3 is TGCAGTGCTAGCTTCTCGCTGGGCAGGGTAGGTGGCAATCAGCCCCAGCATTTT.

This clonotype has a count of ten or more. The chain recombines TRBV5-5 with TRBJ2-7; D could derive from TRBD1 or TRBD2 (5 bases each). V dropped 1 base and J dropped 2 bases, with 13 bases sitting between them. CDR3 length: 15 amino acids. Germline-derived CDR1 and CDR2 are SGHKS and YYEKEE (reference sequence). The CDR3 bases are TGTGCCAGCAGCTTGAGTCCCGAGGGGACCTACGAGCAGTACTTC. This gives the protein CASSLSPEGTYEQYF.

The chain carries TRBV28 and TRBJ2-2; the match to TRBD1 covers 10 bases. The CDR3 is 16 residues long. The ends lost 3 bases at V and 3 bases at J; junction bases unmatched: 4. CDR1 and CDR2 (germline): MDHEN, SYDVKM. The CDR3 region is CASSFPGTGDTGELFF. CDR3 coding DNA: TGTGCCAGCAGTTTCCCAGGGACAGGGGACACCGGGGAGCTGTTTTTT. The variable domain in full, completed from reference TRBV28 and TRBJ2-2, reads DVKVTQSSRYLVKRTGEKVFLECVQDMDHENMFWYRQDPGLGLRLIYFSYDVKMKEKGDIPEGYSVSREKKERFSLILESASTNQTSMYLCASSFPGTGDTGELFFGEGSRLTVL.

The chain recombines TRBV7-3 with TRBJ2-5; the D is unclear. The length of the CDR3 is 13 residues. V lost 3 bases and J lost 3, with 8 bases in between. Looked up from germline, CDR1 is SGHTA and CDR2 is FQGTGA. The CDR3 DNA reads TGTGCCAGCAGCTTTAGAACAGAAGAGACCCAGTACTTC. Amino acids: CASSFRTEETQYF.